This T cell receptor (beta chain) appears in the sequencing data of a study of T cell responses to AZD1222 COVID-19 vaccine. Assay: immunoSEQ multiplex PCR; the TCRdb copy retains only in-frame clones and omits some. The sample includes approximately 110,000 clones, around 89% of them seen just once. This TCR was sampled from an adult in good health. The source was peripheral blood, collected on day 0 of AZD1222 vaccination.

The CDR3 DNA sequence: TGTGCCAGCAGGTCGACTAGCGTGGGGAACACCGGGGAGCTGTTTTTT. Encoded protein: CASRSTSVGNTGELFF. The chain couples TRBV7-9 to TRBJ2-2; 8 bases fit TRBD2. The germline gives CDR1 SEHNR, CDR2 FQNEAQ (reference sequence). V lost 6 bases, J lost 1 base, and 7 bases stayed unmatched. This CDR3 spans 16 amino acids.